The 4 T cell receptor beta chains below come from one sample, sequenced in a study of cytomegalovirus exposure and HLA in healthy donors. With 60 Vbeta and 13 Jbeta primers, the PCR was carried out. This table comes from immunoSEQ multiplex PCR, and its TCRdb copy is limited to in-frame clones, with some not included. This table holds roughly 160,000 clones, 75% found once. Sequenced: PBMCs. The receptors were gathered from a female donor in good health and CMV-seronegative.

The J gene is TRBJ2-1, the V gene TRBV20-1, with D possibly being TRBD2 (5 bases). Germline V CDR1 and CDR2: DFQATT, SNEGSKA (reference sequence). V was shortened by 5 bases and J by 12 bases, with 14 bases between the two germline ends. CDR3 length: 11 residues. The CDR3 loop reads CSAPTSIVQFF. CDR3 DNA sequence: TGCAGTGCTCCCACTAGTATCGTGCAGTTCTTC.

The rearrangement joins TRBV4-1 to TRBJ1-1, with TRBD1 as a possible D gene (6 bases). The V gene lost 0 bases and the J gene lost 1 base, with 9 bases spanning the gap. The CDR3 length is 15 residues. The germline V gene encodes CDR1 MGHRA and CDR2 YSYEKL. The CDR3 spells CASSQEQGSNTEAFF. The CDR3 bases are TGCGCCAGCAGCCAAGAACAGGGATCGAACACTGAAGCTTTCTTT.

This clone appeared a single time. DNA for the CDR3: TGTGCCTGGAGTGCGACAGGGAATGATGGCTACACCTTC. Translation: CAWSATGNDGYTF. The chain carries TRBV30 and TRBJ1-2; 7 bases align to TRBD1. Unmatched junction bases numbered 5, after V lost 1 base and J lost 6 bases. The CDR3 is 13 residues long. CDR1 GTSNPN and CDR2 SVGIG come from the germline V gene (reference sequence).

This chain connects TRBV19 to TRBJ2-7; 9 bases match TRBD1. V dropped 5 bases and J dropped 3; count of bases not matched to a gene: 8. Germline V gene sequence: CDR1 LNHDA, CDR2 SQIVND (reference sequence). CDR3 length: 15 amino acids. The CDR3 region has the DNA TGTGCCAGTAGTTCCCGCGGGACAGGGCGCTACGAGCAGTACTTC. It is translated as CASSSRGTGRYEQYF.